Listed below are T cell receptor beta chains from one sample, sequenced in a study of OX40 agonist ivuxolimab in advanced cancers. The repertoire was sequenced with immunoSEQ multiplex PCR; TCRdb's copy has only in-frame clones and lacks some. The sample yields roughly 16,000 clones, roughly 72% seen once. Sample: CD4+ or CD8+ T cells sorted from blood, taken in a trial of the OX40 agonist ivuxolimab. These receptors were collected from an adult with an advanced solid tumor such as melanoma, head and neck, liver or kidney cancer. Both conserved end residues are part of each CDR3. Fields, in order: V gene, D gene, J gene, clone size, CDR3 DNA, CDR3 protein. The D gene is left open where the match is weak. Some rows mark clone size as missing; the rest say once, few, many or name a class of expanded clone.

TRBV4-1,.,TRBJ1-4,.,TGCGCCAGCAGCCAAGGGGAGGATCCTTGGGGGGCGGCTAATGAAAAACTGTTTTTT,CASSQGEDPWGAANEKLFF
TRBV7-6,TRBD1,TRBJ1-2,.,TGTGCCAGCAGCTACTGGACAGGCACTAACTATGGCTACACCTTC,CASSYWTGTNYGYTF
TRBV9,TRBD1,TRBJ1-2,.,TGTGCCAGCAGCGAAAGTACAGGGGGCCCGGATAATGGCTACACCTTC,CASSESTGGPDNGYTF
TRBV9,TRBD2,TRBJ2-1,.,TGTGCCAGCAGCACTCACCCTGGGGGTGGGACTAGCGGGAAGAATGAGCAGTTCTTC,CASSTHPGGGTSGKNEQFF
TRBV29-1,TRBD1,TRBJ2-6,.,TGCAGCGCTTTGACAGGGCTTTACTCTGGGGCCAACGTCCTGACTTTC,CSALTGLYSGANVLTF
TRBV14,.,TRBJ2-1,.,TGTGCCAGCAGCCAAGCGGACTTTTATGAGCAGTTCTTC,CASSQADFYEQFF
TRBV25-1,TRBD2,TRBJ2-1,.,TGTGCCAGCAGTGGCGCTAGCGGGGGGAAAGTCACCTACAATGAGCAGTTCTTC,CASSGASGGKVTYNEQFF
TRBV11-2,.,TRBJ1-1,.,TGTGCCAGCAGCTGGACCGGGATTATGGACACTGAAGCTTTCTTT,CASSWTGIMDTEAFF
TRBV27,TRBD2,TRBJ2-7,few,TGTGCCAGCAGCCTTGGTGCGGGGGCCTACGAGCAGTACTTC,CASSLGAGAYEQYF
TRBV9,.,TRBJ2-3,.,TGTGCCAGCAAGCCAGGATCTAGCACAGATACGCAGTATTTT,CASKPGSSTDTQYF
TRBV5-6,.,TRBJ2-5,.,TGTGCCAGCAGCTCTGAGGGCGAAGAGACCCAGTACTTC,CASSSEGEETQYF
TRBV4-1,TRBD1,TRBJ1-2,.,TGCGCCAGCAGCCAAGGTCCGACAGGGGGTTCCGGCTACACCTTC,CASSQGPTGGSGYTF
TRBV6-1,.,TRBJ2-7,.,TGTGCCAGCAGTCCTCAGGGGACTTCCTACGAGCAGTACTTC,CASSPQGTSYEQYF
TRBV5-6,.,TRBJ2-1,few,TGTGCCAGCAGCTTGGGACCGAACAATGAGCAGTTCTTC,CASSLGPNNEQFF
TRBV11-2,.,TRBJ2-7,.,TGTGCCAGCAGTTCCGGGGCGATCCCGATCTACGAGCAGTACTTC,CASSSGAIPIYEQYF
TRBV15,.,TRBJ2-2,.,TGTGCCACCAGCAAGTGGGATTCCGCCGGGGAGCTGTTTTTT,CATSKWDSAGELFF
TRBV7-9,.,TRBJ2-3,.,TGTGCCAGCAGCTTAGCAGGACGGAGCACAGATACGCAGTATTTT,CASSLAGRSTDTQYF
TRBV4-1,TRBD2,TRBJ2-1,.,TGCGCCAGCAGCCAATTTCCTAGCGGAGTCTCCTACAATGAGCAGTTCTTC,CASSQFPSGVSYNEQFF
TRBV7-9,TRBD1,TRBJ1-1,.,TGTGCCAGCACGATGGCAGGGGGGACTGAAGCTTTCTTT,CASTMAGGTEAFF
TRBV11-1,.,TRBJ1-6,few,TGTGCCAGCAGCTTAGAGCCAGGGCTCAATTCACCCCTCCACTTT,CASSLEPGLNSPLHF
TRBV19,TRBD1,TRBJ2-7,.,TGTGCCAGTAGTGCCGGACAGGCGGGCTACGAGCAGTACTTC,CASSAGQAGYEQYF
TRBV5-1,.,TRBJ2-7,.,TGCGCCAGCAGCACGAATCCCGGGACTGGGACCTACGAGCAGTACTTC,CASSTNPGTGTYEQYF
TRBV10-3,.,TRBJ2-1,.,TGTGCCATCAGTCTGGAGGCGACCTCTTCCTACAATGAGCAGTTCTTC,CAISLEATSSYNEQFF
TRBV27,.,TRBJ1-1,.,TGTGCAGAAGGGTCAAGGGACATCAGAACACCGGAAGCTTTCTTT,CAEGSRDIRTPEAFF
TRBV2,TRBD2,TRBJ2-1,.,TGTGCCAGCAGTGAGGACGGGGGGGCGGCCTACAATGAGCAGTTCTTC,CASSEDGGAAYNEQFF
TRBV13,TRBD2,TRBJ2-7,few,TGTGCCAGCAGCTGGAGGACTAGCGAGTTTTTCTACGAGCAGTACTTC,CASSWRTSEFFYEQYF
TRBV4-3,.,TRBJ2-3,once,TGCGCCAGCAGCCAAGATTTCGGCAGAAGCACAGATACGCAGTATTTT,CASSQDFGRSTDTQYF
TRBV7-9,TRBD1,TRBJ1-1,many,TGTGCCAGCAGCGGGGACAGGGAGGTCACTGAAGCTTTCTTT,CASSGDREVTEAFF
TRBV5-1,TRBD2,TRBJ2-2,.,TGCGCCAGCAGCCGGGGGGATAGCGGGATATTCACCGGGGAGCTGTTTTTT,CASSRGDSGIFTGELFF
TRBV7-6,.,TRBJ1-4,.,TGTGCCAGCAGCTTAAGGGAGAATGAAAAACTGTTTTTT,CASSLRENEKLFF
TRBV7-9,.,TRBJ2-3,.,TGTGCCCTAAGCTTAGCCCTTCGCACAGATACGCAGTATTTT,CALSLALRTDTQYF
TRBV5-6,TRBD2,TRBJ2-2,many,TGTGCCAGCAGCTTGTGGCTAGCGGGAGACACCGGGGAGCTGTTTTTT,CASSLWLAGDTGELFF
TRBV27,.,TRBJ2-1,once,TGTGCCAGCAGAACAATTGAGGGTCCCAATGAGCAGTTCTTC,CASRTIEGPNEQFF
TRBV5-6,.,TRBJ1-4,.,TGTGCCAGCAGCCCCGGCTTGCCTAAGAGGGATGAAAAACTGTTTTTT,CASSPGLPKRDEKLFF
TRBV11-2,.,TRBJ2-5,.,TGTGCCAGCAGCAGCTACAGGGTCCAAGAGACCCAGTACTTC,CASSSYRVQETQYF
TRBV11-2,.,TRBJ2-5,.,TGTGCCAGCAGCTTAGCCAACAGCCAGTACTTC,CASSLANSQYF
TRBV4-1,.,TRBJ2-1,.,TGCGCCAGCAGCCAAAATGACTCCCCCAATGAGCAGTTCTTC,CASSQNDSPNEQFF
TRBV27,.,TRBJ2-5,once,TGTGCCAGCAGTTTATCCTTAGGAGGGATAGAGACCCAGTACTTC,CASSLSLGGIETQYF
TRBV19,.,TRBJ2-7,medium-sized,TGTGCCAGTAGTATAGCGGCAGGGACCTACGAGCAGTACTTC,CASSIAAGTYEQYF
TRBV5-5,TRBD2,TRBJ2-1,.,TGTGCCAGCAGCTTGGGAGCGGGGGGCCGCAATGAGCAGTTCTTC,CASSLGAGGRNEQFF
TRBV7-9,.,TRBJ1-2,.,TGTGCCAGCAGCTTAGCGTTTGGGGCAGAGGGCTACACCTTC,CASSLAFGAEGYTF
TRBV7-9,.,TRBJ2-1,once,TGTGCCAGCAGCTTAGTGTTCAAATCCTACAATGAGCAGTTCTTC,CASSLVFKSYNEQFF
TRBV7-6,.,TRBJ1-1,once,TGTGCCAGCAGCTTACGGACGGGGGGTACTGAAGCTTTCTTT,CASSLRTGGTEAFF
TRBV7-8,.,TRBJ2-1,medium-sized,TGTGCCAGCAGCTTAGGCTGGGACGGGGAGCAGTTCTTC,CASSLGWDGEQFF
TRBV4-1,TRBD1,TRBJ2-7,.,TGCGCCAGCAGCCAACTAGGACAGGGAGCCTACGAGCAGTACTTC,CASSQLGQGAYEQYF
TRBV7-8,.,TRBJ2-1,.,TGTGCCAGCAGCCCGACGGTCCAGCGGAGCTCCTACAATGAGCAGTTCTTC,CASSPTVQRSSYNEQFF